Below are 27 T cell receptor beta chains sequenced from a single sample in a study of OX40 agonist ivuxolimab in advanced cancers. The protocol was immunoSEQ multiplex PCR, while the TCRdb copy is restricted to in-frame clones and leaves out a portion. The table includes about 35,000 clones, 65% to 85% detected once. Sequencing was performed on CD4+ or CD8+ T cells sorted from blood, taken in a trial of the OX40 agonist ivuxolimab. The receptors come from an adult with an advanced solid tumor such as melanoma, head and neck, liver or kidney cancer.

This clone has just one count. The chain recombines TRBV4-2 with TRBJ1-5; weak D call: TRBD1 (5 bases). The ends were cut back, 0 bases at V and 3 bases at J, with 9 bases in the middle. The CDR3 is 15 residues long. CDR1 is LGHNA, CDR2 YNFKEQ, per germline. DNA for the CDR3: TGTGCCAGCAGCCAAGATGAGGGGTACAATCAGCCCCAGCATTTT. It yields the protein CASSQDEGYNQPQHF.

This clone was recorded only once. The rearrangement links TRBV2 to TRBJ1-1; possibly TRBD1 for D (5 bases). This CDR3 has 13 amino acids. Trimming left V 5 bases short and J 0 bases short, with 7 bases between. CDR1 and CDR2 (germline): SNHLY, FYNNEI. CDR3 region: CASSTGLNTEAFF. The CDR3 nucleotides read TGTGCCAGCAGTACAGGATTGAACACTGAAGCTTTCTTT.

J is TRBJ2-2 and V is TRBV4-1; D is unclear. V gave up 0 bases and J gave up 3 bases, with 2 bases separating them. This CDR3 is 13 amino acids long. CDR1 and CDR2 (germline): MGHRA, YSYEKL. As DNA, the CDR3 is TGCGCCAGCAGCCAAGAACACACCGGGGAGCTGTTTTTT. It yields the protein CASSQEHTGELFF.

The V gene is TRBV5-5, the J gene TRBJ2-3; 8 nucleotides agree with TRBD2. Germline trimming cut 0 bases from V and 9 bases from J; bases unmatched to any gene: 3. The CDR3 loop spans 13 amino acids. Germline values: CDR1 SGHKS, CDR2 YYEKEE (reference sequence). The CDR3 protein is CASSLGAGATQYF. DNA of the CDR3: TGTGCCAGCAGCTTGGGAGCGGGGGCCACGCAGTATTTT.

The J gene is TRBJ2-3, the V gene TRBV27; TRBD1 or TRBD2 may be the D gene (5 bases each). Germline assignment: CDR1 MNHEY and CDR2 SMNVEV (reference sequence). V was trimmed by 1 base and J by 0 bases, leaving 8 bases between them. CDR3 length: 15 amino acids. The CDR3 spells CASSLYEGSTDTQYF. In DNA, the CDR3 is TGTGCCAGCAGTTTATACGAGGGGAGCACAGATACGCAGTATTTT.

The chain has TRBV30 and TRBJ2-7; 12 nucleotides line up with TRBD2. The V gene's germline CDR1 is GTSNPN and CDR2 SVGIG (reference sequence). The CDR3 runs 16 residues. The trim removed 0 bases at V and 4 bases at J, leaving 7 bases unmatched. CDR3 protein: CAWSVRLAGESYEQYF. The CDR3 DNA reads TGTGCCTGGAGTGTACGACTAGCGGGAGAAAGTTACGAGCAGTACTTC.

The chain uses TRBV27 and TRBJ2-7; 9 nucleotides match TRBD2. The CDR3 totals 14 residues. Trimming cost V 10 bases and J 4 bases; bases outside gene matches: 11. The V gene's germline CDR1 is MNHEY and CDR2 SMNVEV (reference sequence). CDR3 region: CATTAGTSRYEQYF. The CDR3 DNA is TGTGCCACGACCGCCGGGACTAGCAGATACGAGCAGTACTTC.

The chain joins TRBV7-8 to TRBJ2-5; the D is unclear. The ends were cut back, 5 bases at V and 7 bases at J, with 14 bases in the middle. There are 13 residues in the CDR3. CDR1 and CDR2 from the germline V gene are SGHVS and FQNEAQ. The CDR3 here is CASSRTPYGTQYF. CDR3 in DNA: TGTGCCAGCAGCCGGACCCCTTATGGGACCCAGTACTTC.

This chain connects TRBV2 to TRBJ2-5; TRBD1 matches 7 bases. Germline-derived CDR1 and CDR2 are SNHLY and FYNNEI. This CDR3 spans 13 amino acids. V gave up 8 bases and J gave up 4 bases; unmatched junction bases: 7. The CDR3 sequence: CASLDRVSETQYF. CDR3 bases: TGTGCCAGCCTCGACAGGGTATCAGAGACCCAGTACTTC. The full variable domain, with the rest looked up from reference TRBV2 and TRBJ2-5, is EPEVTQTPSHQVTQMGQEVILRCVPISNHLYFYWYRQILGQKVEFLVSFYNNEISEKSEIFDDQFSVERPDGSNFTLKIRSTKLEDSAMYFCASLDRVSETQYFGPGTRLLVL.

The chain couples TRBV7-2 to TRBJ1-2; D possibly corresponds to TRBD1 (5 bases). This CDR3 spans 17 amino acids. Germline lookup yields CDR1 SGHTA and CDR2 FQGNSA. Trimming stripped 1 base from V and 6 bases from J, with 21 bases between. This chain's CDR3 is CASSLGFSDTVFNGYTF. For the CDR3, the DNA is TGTGCCAGCAGCTTAGGATTCTCGGACACCGTCTTCAATGGCTACACCTTC.

The CDR3 region has the DNA TGCGCCAGCAGCTTACCGGGGCCCATGGACACTGAAGCTTTCTTT. It is translated as CASSLPGPMDTEAFF. The rearrangement uses TRBV5-1 and TRBJ1-1; TRBD1 is a possible D gene (5 bases). The CDR3 contains 15 residues. Germline CDR1 reads SGHRS; CDR2 reads YFSETQ. The V end was cut by 2 bases, the J end by 3 bases, with 14 bases between.

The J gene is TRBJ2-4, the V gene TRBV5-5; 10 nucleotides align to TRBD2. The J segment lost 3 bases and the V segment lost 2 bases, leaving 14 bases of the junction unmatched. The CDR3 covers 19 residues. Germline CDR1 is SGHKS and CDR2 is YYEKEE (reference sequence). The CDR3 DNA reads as TGTGCCAGCAGCTTCCCCCGTGAAAGCGGGGGGGCGGACAAAAACATTCAGTACTTC. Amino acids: CASSFPRESGGADKNIQYF.

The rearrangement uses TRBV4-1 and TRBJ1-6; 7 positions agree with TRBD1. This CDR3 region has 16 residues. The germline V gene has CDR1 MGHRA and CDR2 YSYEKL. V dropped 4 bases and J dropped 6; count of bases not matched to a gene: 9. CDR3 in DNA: TGCGCCAGCAGCCCACAACAGGGGCTTGGTAATTCACCCCTCCACTTT. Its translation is CASSPQQGLGNSPLHF.

This chain's CDR3 is CASSLVTGELFF. The CDR3 DNA is TGTGCCAGCAGCTTAGTCACCGGGGAGCTGTTTTTT. The chain combines TRBV7-3 with TRBJ2-2; no clear D. Germline V CDR1 and CDR2: SGHTA, FQGTGA. This CDR3 region has 12 residues. Trimming took 2 bases from V and 4 from J, leaving 2 bases between them. Using reference TRBV7-3 and TRBJ2-2 for the parts outside the CDR3, the full variable domain is GAGVSQTPSNKVTEKGKYVELRCDPISGHTALYWYRQSLGQGPEFLIYFQGTGAADDSGLPNDRFFAVRPEGSVSTLKIQRTERGDSAVYLCASSLVTGELFFGEGSRLTVL.

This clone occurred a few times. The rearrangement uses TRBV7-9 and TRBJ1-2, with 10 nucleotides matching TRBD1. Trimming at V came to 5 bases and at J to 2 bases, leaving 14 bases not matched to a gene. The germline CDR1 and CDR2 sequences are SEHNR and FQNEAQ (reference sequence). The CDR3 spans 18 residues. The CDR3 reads CASSDAGTGALFNYGYTF. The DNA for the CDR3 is TGTGCCAGCAGCGATGCCGGGACAGGGGCCTTATTCAACTATGGCTACACCTTC. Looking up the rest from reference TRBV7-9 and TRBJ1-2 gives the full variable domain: DTGVSQNPRHKITKRGQNVTFRCDPISEHNRLYWYRQTLGQGPEFLTYFQNEAQLEKSRLLSDRFSAERPKGSFSTLEIQRTEQGDSAMYLCASSDAGTGALFNYGYTFGSGTRLTVV.

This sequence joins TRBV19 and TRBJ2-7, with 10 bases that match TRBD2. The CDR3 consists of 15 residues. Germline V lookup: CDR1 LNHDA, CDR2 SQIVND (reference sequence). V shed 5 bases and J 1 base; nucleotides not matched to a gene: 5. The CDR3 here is CASSASSGGSYEQYF. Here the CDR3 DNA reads TGTGCCAGTAGTGCCTCTAGCGGGGGTTCCTACGAGCAGTACTTC.

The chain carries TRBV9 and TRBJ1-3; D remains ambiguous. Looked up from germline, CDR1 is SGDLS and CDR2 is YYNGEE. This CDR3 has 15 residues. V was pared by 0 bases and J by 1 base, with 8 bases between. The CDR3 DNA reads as TGTGCCAGCAGCGTAGAAGAAGGGTCTGGAAACACCATATATTTT. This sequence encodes CASSVEEGSGNTIYF.

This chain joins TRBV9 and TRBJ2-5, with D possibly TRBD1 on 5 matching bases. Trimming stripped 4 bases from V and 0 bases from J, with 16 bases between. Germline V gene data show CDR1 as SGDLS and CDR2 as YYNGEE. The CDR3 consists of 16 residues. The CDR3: CASSQTGRAYQETQYF. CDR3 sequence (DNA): TGTGCCAGCAGCCAAACCGGCAGGGCGTACCAAGAGACCCAGTACTTC.

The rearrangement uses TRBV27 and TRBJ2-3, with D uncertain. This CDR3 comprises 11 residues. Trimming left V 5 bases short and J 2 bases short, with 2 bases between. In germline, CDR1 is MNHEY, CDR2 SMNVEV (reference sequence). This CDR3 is CASSVTDTQYF. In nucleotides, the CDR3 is TGTGCCAGCAGTGTCACAGATACGCAGTATTTT.

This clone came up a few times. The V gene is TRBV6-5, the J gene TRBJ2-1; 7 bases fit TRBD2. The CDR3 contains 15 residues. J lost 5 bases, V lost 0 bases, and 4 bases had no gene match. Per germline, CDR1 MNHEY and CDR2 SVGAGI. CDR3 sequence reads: CASSYSAGSDNEQFF. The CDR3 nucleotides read TGTGCCAGCAGTTACTCAGCGGGATCGGACAATGAGCAGTTCTTC.

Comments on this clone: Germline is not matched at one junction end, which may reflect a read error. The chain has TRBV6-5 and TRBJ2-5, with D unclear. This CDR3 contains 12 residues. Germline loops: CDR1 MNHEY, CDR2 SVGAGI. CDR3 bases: TGTGCCAGCAGCCCCCCGGGCGAGACCCAGCACTTC. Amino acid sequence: CASSPPGETQHF.

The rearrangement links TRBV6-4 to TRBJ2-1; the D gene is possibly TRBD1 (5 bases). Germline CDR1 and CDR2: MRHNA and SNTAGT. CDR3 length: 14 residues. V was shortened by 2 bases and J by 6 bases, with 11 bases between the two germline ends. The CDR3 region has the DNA TGTGCCAGCAGTGACCAAGCAGGGCGCAATGAGCAGTTCTTC. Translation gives CASSDQAGRNEQFF.

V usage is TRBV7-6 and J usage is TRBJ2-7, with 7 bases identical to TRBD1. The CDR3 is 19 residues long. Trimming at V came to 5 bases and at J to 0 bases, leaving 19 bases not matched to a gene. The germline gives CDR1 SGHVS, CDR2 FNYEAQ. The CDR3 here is CASSPHETFPGQSSYEQYF. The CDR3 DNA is TGTGCCAGCAGCCCACACGAAACATTCCCGGGACAGAGCTCCTACGAGCAGTACTTC.

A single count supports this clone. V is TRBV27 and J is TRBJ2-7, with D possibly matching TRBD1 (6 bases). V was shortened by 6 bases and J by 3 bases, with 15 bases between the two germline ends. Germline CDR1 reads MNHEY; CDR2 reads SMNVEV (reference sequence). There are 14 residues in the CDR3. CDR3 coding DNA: TGTGCCAGCAGCCTTGGGGGCAGGTACTACGAGCAGTACTTC. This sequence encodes CASSLGGRYYEQYF.

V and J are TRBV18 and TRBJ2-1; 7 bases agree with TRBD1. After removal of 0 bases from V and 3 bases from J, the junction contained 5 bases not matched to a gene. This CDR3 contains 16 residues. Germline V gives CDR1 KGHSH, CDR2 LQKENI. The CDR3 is CASSPPTGAGYNEQFF. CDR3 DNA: TGTGCCAGCTCACCACCCACAGGGGCAGGCTACAATGAGCAGTTCTTC.

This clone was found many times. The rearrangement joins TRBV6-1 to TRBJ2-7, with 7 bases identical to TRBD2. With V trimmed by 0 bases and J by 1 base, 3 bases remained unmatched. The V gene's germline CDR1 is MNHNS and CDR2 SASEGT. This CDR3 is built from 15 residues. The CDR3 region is CASSEAGGGSYEQYF. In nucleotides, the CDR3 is TGTGCCAGCAGTGAAGCTGGGGGAGGGTCCTACGAGCAGTACTTC.

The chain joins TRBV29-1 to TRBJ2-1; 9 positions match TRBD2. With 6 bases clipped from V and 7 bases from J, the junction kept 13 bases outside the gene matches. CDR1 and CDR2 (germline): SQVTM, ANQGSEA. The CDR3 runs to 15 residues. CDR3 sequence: CSVLTSGPSWNEQFF. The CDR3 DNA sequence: TGCAGCGTGCTGACTAGCGGCCCCTCGTGGAATGAGCAGTTCTTC.